This T cell receptor (beta chain) was sequenced in a study of cytomegalovirus exposure and HLA in healthy donors. Study-wide findings and caveats: Most likely, a cluster of highly shared sequence variants arose as a sequencing artifact. As was reported, the classifier diagnosed cytomegalovirus status with high specificity and sensitivity. A later analysis found TCR association rates differed by HLA locus, highest for DRB1 and lowest for HLA-C. V- and J-gene trimming in TCR beta was tied to a missense DCLRE1C variant by an analysis performed later.

A multiplex PCR was run with 60 Vbeta primers and 13 Jbeta primers. Profiling relied on immunoSEQ multiplex PCR, and the TCRdb table lists in-frame clones only, not all of them. The repertoire has roughly 100,000 clones, about 12% of them found once; the top ten carry 15% to 20%. As to this clone: The target antigen is unknown.

Per the germline V gene, CDR1 is MNHEY and CDR2 is SMNVEV (reference sequence). The length of the CDR3 is 19 residues. V dropped 5 bases and J dropped 0; count of bases not matched to a gene: 14. The specimen was PBMCs. This receptor was taken from a man between 35 and 55 years old in good health and CMV-seropositive. This rearrangement joins TRBV27 to TRBJ1-5; TRBD1 agrees at 9 bases. The CDR3 sequence is CASSLRGGTGIYSNQPQHF. As DNA, the CDR3 is TGTGCCAGCAGTCTACGGGGGGGGACAGGGATTTATAGCAATCAGCCCCAGCATTTT.